This paragraph reports one TCR beta chain. The antigen is unknown. This entry belongs to a study of identical twins. Study-level points and caveats: The authors drew conclusions from cross-sectional statistical analysis rather than following the same donors. High-abundance cord blood beta clonotypes had fewer insertions; memory repertoires showed none.

Per germline, CDR1 MDHEN and CDR2 SYDVKM. V gave up 4 bases and J gave up 2 bases, with 14 bases separating them. The CDR3 runs to 15 residues. MiXCR was run by TCRdb on the 5' RACE reads, yielding one entry per CDR3 protein. Among approximately 280,000 distinct CDR3 sequences, more than 6.5% were seen once, and the ten largest hold less than 2.5%. The sample was also reused in another study, on yellow fever vaccine responses in identical twins.

The sequenced sample was memory (CD45RO+) T cells sorted from blood. The TCR originated in a woman under 30 in good health. The genes are TRBV28 and TRBJ1-1; the D gene is possibly TRBD1 (6 bases). CDR3 sequence reads: CASSSPGATNTEAFF. The CDR3 DNA reads TGTGCCAGCAGTTCCCCGGGGGCCACCAACACTGAAGCTTTCTTT.